This T cell receptor (beta chain) was captured in a study of beta chain features in type 1 diabetes. Across the study: No patient-donor differences in age, gender, total cells or subset yield. Regarding the study as a whole: Among patients with Type 1 diabetes, TCRB CDR3s were moderately but significantly shorter in every one of the four CD4+ subsets. Patients showed naive, central memory and Treg TCRB repertoires that appeared more similar than those of healthy donors.

The study reverse transcribed the entire isolated RNA, so it sequenced expressed TCRB transcripts. Clones were read by immunoSEQ multiplex PCR, and TCRdb kept only the in-frame ones, dropping some. The sample yields about 270,000 clones, less than 15% seen once. A word on this clone: Antigen specificity is unknown.

Material: naive CD4+ T cells from blood. This TCR came from a middle-aged woman in good health.

Here the CDR3 DNA reads TGCAGTGCTAAGGGGTTTTCTGAAGCTTTCTTT. Amino acid sequence: CSAKGFSEAFF. The chain uses TRBV20-1 and TRBJ1-1, with TRBD1 as a possible D gene (5 bases). V shed 4 bases and J shed 6 bases, with 9 bases lying between them. Germline V gene data show CDR1 as DFQATT and CDR2 as SNEGSKA (reference sequence). The CDR3 is made up of 11 amino acids.